The present T cell receptor (beta chain) was sequenced within a study of blood T cell repertoires in COVID-19. Study details: Researchers got acute and convalescent COVID-19 samples from the United States, Italy and Spain. PBMCs, B-cell-depleted T cells, or T cells provided the cDNA or gDNA that made up the material.

This CDR3 comprises 12 residues. V was shortened by 0 bases and J by 8 bases, with 7 bases between the two germline ends. CDR1 LNHDA and CDR2 SQIVND come from the germline V gene (reference sequence). In the authors' workflow: Amplified reference gene primers provided the basis for estimating nucleated cell counts. The data were produced by immunoSEQ multiplex PCR, yet TCRdb's version contains in-frame clones alone and is incomplete. The V and J calls and clone size are taken from that table; D and trimming were inferred from the DNA. Of nearly 200,000 clones in the sample, around four fifths were seen once.

The chain joins TRBV19 to TRBJ1-2; D ambiguous. This TCR was recovered from a human donor with acute or convalescent COVID-19. The donor label of this sample is uncertain. The sample taken for sequencing was peripheral blood. The CDR3 loop reads CASSIELEGYTF. The CDR3 bases are TGTGCCAGTAGTATAGAACTGGAGGGCTACACCTTC.